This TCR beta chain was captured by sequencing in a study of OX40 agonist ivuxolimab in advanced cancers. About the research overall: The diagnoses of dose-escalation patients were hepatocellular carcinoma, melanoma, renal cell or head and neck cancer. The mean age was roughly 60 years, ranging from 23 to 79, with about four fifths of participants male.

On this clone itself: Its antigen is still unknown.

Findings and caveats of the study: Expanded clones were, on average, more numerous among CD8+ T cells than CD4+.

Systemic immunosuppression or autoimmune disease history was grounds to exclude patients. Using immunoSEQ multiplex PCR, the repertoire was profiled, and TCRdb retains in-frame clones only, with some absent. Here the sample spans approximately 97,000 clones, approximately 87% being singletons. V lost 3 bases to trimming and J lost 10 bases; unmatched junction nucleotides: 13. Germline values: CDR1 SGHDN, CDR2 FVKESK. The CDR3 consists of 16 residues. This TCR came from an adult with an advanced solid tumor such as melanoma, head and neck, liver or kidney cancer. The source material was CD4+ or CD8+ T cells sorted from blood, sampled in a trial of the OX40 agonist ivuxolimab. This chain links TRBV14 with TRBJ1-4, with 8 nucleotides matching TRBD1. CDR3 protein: CASSHQPGQAGGKLFF. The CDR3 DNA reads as TGTGCCAGCAGCCATCAGCCGGGACAGGCCGGCGGAAAACTGTTTTTT.